This T cell receptor beta chain was documented in a study of cytomegalovirus exposure and HLA in healthy donors. The PCR made use of 60 Vbeta and 13 Jbeta primers. Clones were read by immunoSEQ multiplex PCR, and TCRdb kept only the in-frame ones, dropping some. The table has tens of thousands of clones, around four fifths seen once; the top ten hold 3% to 3.5%. The length of the CDR3 is 15 residues. With 6 bases clipped from V and 1 base from J, the junction kept 5 bases outside the gene matches. The germline CDR1 and CDR2 sequences are SGHKS and YYEKEE (reference sequence). The specimen sequenced was PBMCs. The chain uses TRBV5-5 and TRBJ1-5; TRBD1 matches at 9 bases. This receptor was identified in a woman aged 40 to 49 in good health and CMV-seronegative. CDR3 in amino acids: CASTAGTGSNQPQHF. The CDR3 DNA reads as TGTGCCAGCACTGCCGGGACAGGGAGCAATCAGCCCCAGCATTTT.